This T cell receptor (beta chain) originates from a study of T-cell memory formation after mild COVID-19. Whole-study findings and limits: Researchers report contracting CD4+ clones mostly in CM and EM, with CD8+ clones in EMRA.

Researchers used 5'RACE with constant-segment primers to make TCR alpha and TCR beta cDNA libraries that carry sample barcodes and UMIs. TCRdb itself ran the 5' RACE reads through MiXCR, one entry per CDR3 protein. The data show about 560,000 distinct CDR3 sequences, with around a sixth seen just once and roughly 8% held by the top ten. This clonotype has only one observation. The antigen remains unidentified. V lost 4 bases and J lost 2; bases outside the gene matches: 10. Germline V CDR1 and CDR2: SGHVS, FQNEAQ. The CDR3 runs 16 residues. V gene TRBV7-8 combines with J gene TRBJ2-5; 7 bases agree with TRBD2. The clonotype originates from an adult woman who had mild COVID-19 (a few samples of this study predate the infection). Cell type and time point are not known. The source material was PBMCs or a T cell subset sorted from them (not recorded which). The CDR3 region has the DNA TGTGCCAGCAGCTCTTCCAGCGGGGTCCTTCAAGAGACCCAGTACTTC. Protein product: CASSSSSGVLQETQYF.